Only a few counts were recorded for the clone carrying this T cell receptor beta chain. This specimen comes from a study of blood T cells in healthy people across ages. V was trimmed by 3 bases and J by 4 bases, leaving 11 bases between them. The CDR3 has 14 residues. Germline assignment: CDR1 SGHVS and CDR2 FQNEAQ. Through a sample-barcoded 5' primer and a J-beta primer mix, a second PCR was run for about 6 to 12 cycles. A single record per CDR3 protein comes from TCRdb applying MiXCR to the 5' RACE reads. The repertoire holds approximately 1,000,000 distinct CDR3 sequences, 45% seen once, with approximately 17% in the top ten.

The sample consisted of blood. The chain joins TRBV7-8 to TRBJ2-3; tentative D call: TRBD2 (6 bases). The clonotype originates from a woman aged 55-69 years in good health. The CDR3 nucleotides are TGTGCCAGCAGCTTGGGGGGTAGCGCAGATACGCAGTATTTT. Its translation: CASSLGGSADTQYF. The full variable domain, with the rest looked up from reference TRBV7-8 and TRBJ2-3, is GAGVSQSPRYKVAKRGQDVALRCDPISGHVSLFWYQQALGQGPEFLTYFQNEAQLDKSGLPSDRFFAERPEGSVSTLKIQRTQQEDSAVYLCASSLGGSADTQYFGPGTRLTVL.